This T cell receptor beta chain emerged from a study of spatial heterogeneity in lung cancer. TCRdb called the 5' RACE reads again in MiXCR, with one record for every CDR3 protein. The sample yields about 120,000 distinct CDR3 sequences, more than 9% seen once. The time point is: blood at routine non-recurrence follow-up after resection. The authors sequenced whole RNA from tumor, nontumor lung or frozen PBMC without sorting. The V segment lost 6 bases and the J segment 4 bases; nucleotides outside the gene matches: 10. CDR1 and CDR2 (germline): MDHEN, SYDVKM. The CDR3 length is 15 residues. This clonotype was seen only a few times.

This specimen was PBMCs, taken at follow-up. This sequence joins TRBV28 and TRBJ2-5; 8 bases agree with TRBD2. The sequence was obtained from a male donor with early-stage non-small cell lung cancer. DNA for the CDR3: TGTGCCAGCAGCACCTCGCGCGGGGGGCGAGAGACCCAGTACTTC. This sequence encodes CASSTSRGGRETQYF.